In this sample, the clone carrying this TCR beta chain turned up a few times. Original data processing: From reference gene primer amplification, estimates of nucleated cell counts were derived. Repertoires were generated with immunoSEQ multiplex PCR, while TCRdb's copy carries only in-frame clones and drops some. The V and J calls and clone size come from that table; D and trimming were worked out from the DNA. The table shows fewer than 300,000 clones, with 70% to 90% occurring only once. The data are from a study of blood T cell repertoires in COVID-19. Study at large: The United States, Italy and Spain provided the acute and convalescent COVID-19 samples. T cells, B-cell-depleted T cells, or PBMCs supplied cDNA or gDNA.

J lost 2 bases, V lost 3 bases, and 4 bases had no gene match. Germline V CDR1 and CDR2: LGHNA, YSLEER. The CDR3 length is 15 residues. The source material was peripheral blood. This chain joins TRBV4-3 and TRBJ2-1, with TRBD2 identical over 7 bases. This sequence originates from a woman aged 70-85 years with active or convalescent COVID-19. This CDR3 is CASSQERDPYNEQFF. DNA for the CDR3: TGCGCCAGCAGCCAGGAGCGGGACCCCTACAATGAGCAGTTCTTC.